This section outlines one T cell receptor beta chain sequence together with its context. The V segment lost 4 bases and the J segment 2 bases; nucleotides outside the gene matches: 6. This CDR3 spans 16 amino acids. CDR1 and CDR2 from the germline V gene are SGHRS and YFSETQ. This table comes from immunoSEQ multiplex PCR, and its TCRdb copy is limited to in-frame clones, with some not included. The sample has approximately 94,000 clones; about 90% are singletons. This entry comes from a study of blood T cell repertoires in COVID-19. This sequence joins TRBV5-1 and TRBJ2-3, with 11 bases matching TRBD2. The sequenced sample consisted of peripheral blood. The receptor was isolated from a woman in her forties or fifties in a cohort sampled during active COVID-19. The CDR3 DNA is TGCGCCAGCAGCCCGGGGACTAGCGGAGTCACAGATACGCAGTATTTT. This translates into CASSPGTSGVTDTQYF.